The 30 T cell receptor beta chains given below trace back to one sample, sequenced in a study of T-cell reconstitution after alpha-beta-depleted transplantation in children. Molecular barcoding with unique molecular identifiers was used for the TCRbeta library. One entry per CDR3 protein results from TCRdb running MiXCR on the PCR reads. The repertoire holds roughly 340,000 distinct CDR3 sequences, 15% to 20% seen once, with roughly 40% in the top ten. The sample consisted of PBMCs, mostly from graft donor cells, taken 360 days after TCRalphabeta/CD19-depleted stem cell transplant. The receptors come from a male patient aged 2-15 years who had a stem cell transplant for acute lymphoblastic leukemia, so the T cells may come from the graft donor.

This clonotype is medium-sized (0.01 to 0.1%) in the sample. The chain combines TRBV12-3 or TRBV12-4 with TRBJ2-3; TRBD1 aligns across 7 bases. The trim removed 6 bases at V and 0 bases at J, leaving 9 bases unmatched. The CDR3 runs to 16 residues. CDR3 nucleotides: TGTGCCAGCAGCAAAACCGGGACAGCTAGCACAGATACGCAGTATTTT. It is translated as CASSKTGTASTDTQYF.

The J gene is TRBJ2-5, the V gene TRBV11-2, with D possibly TRBD1 on 5 matching bases. The CDR3 contains 13 residues. Trimming cost V 2 bases and J 5 bases, with 9 bases left between them. Germline values: CDR1 SGHAT, CDR2 FQNNGV. This CDR3 reads CASSLNRLETQYF. In DNA, the CDR3 is TGTGCCAGCAGCTTAAACAGGTTGGAGACCCAGTACTTC.

The chain joins TRBV12-3 or TRBV12-4 to TRBJ1-2, with 8 bases identical to TRBD1. J lost 8 bases, V lost 11 bases, and 10 bases had no gene match. The CDR3 runs 12 residues. CDR3 coding DNA: TGTGCCTGCGGGAACAGGGGGGGAGGCTACACCTTC. Residues: CACGNRGGGYTF.

This clonotype came up many times. The chain's CDR3 is CASSHTSYGITDTQYF. DNA of the CDR3: TGTGCCAGCAGTCATACTAGCTATGGGATCACAGATACGCAGTATTTT. The V and J genes are TRBV27 and TRBJ2-3, with D maybe TRBD2 (6 bases). Germline V CDR1 and CDR2: MNHEY, SMNVEV (reference sequence). V was pared by 5 bases and J by 2 bases, with 17 bases between. The CDR3 is 16 residues long.

The rearrangement joins TRBV28 to TRBJ2-5; TRBD1 or TRBD2 may be the D gene (6 bases each). There are 22 residues in the CDR3. The ends were cut back, 3 bases at V and 0 bases at J, with 32 bases in the middle. Germline V gene lookup returns CDR1 MDHEN and CDR2 SYDVKM. The CDR3 DNA sequence: TGTGCCAGCAGTTTTTTCGTTGGAGCCCAGACAGGAGGAGGGTTATACCAAGAGACCCAGTACTTC. It is translated as CASSFFVGAQTGGGLYQETQYF.

This chain joins TRBV7-2 and TRBJ2-2, with D hard to call. The V gene's germline CDR1 is SGHTA and CDR2 FQGNSA. The V gene lost 3 bases and the J gene lost 1 base, with 6 bases spanning the gap. CDR3 size: 14 residues. The CDR3 DNA follows: TGTGCCAGCAGCTTCAGCTTGAACACCGGGGAGCTGTTTTTT. Its translation is CASSFSLNTGELFF.

The V gene is TRBV2, the J gene TRBJ2-3; 10 positions agree with TRBD2. V trimming: 6 bases; J trimming: 6 bases; junction bases outside the gene matches: 6. Germline V gene sequence: CDR1 SNHLY, CDR2 FYNNEI. CDR3 length equals 14 residues. The CDR3 bases are TGTGCCAGCAGGAATCCGGGACTAGCGGATACGCAGTATTTT. This sequence encodes CASRNPGLADTQYF.

The chain links TRBV3-1 to TRBJ2-1, with D hard to call. The germline V gene encodes CDR1 LGHDT and CDR2 YNNKEL (reference sequence). Trimming took off 2 bases at V and 7 bases at J, with 9 bases between the two ends. The CDR3 sequence is 13 residues long. As DNA, the CDR3 is TGTGCCAGCAGCCAAAGGTTGGGGAATGAGCAGTTCTTC. This translates into CASSQRLGNEQFF.

The chain recombines TRBV4-1 with TRBJ2-1; TRBD2 matches at 11 bases. The V and J ends lost 0 bases and 4 bases, in that order; junction bases with no gene match: 5. Germline V CDR1 and CDR2: MGHRA, YSYEKL. The CDR3 has 17 amino acids. The CDR3 DNA reads as TGCGCCAGCAGCCAAGATAGCGGGAGGGCTGGGTACAATGAGCAGTTCTTC. It specifies CASSQDSGRAGYNEQFF.

This clonotype was found a few times. V is TRBV28 and J is TRBJ1-1; 7 bases line up with TRBD1. The CDR3 has 14 residues. The germline V gene has CDR1 MDHEN and CDR2 SYDVKM. The junction had 2 bases not matched to a gene; V was cut back by 4 bases and J by 0 bases. The chain's CDR3 is CASSSTGLNTEAFF. The CDR3 coding sequence is TGTGCCAGCAGTTCGACAGGGCTGAACACTGAAGCTTTCTTT.

The chain uses TRBV7-2 and TRBJ2-5, with D perhaps matching TRBD2 (5 bases). The CDR3 length is 15 residues. Germline assignment: CDR1 SGHTA and CDR2 FQGNSA. The V and J ends lost 3 bases and 3 bases respectively, with 14 bases between them. CDR3: CASSFSRRNKETQYF. The CDR3 bases are TGTGCCAGCAGCTTTTCCCGGAGGAATAAAGAGACCCAGTACTTC.

The chain is built from TRBV10-3 and TRBJ1-6, with 9 bases lining up with TRBD1. This CDR3 contains 14 residues. V was clipped by 4 bases and J by 10 bases; unmatched bases: 5. Germline values: CDR1 ENHRY, CDR2 SYGVKD. Here the CDR3 reads CAISADRGGSPLHF. CDR3 coding DNA: TGTGCCATCAGTGCAGACAGGGGGGGATCACCCCTCCACTTT.

This clonotype was seen many times. The chain has TRBV7-9 and TRBJ2-5; unclear D gene. Germline V lookup: CDR1 SEHNR, CDR2 FQNEAQ (reference sequence). The CDR3 consists of 11 residues. V was trimmed by 3 bases and J by 7 bases, leaving 6 bases between them. The CDR3 DNA reads as TGTGCCAGCAGCTTTCAGGTGACCCAGTACTTC. Its translation: CASSFQVTQYF.

Many counts were recorded for this clonotype. CDR3 sequence (DNA): TGCAGCGTACTGACAGTTTTGAACACTGAAGCTTTCTTT. Its protein product is CSVLTVLNTEAFF. The chain links TRBV29-1 to TRBJ1-1; tentative D call: TRBD1 (5 bases). CDR3 length equals 13 residues. Trimming removed 6 bases from V and 0 bases from J, with 11 bases in between. CDR1 and CDR2 (germline): SQVTM, ANQGSEA.

The chain is built from TRBV3-1 and TRBJ2-1, with 8 bases matching TRBD2. After removal of 5 bases from V and 4 bases from J, the junction contained 7 bases not matched to a gene. This CDR3 is built from 15 residues. The germline CDR1 and CDR2 sequences are LGHDT and YNNKEL (reference sequence). Written as DNA, the CDR3 is TGTGCCAGCAGCGCTCGGGAGGGCCTGTACAATGAGCAGTTCTTC. Its translation: CASSAREGLYNEQFF.

This clonotype was found a few times. V is TRBV5-1 and J is TRBJ1-1; D unresolved. This CDR3 region has 14 residues. V lost 4 bases to trimming and J lost 4 bases, with 14 bases between them. Germline V CDR1 and CDR2: SGHRS, YFSETQ. The CDR3 coding sequence is TGCGCCAGCAGCGGATGGACGGAGTCCACTGAAGCTTTCTTT. Protein product: CASSGWTESTEAFF.

In this sample, this clonotype turned up a few times. The V and J genes are TRBV20-1 and TRBJ2-7; 10 bases are a match to TRBD2. The germline gives CDR1 DFQATT, CDR2 SNEGSKA (reference sequence). This CDR3 region has 15 residues. J was trimmed by 1 base and V by 6 bases; bases with no gene match: 9. CDR3 in amino acids: CSAGPSGRISYEQYF. Here the CDR3 DNA reads TGCAGTGCCGGTCCTAGCGGGAGAATATCCTACGAGCAGTACTTC.

This chain connects TRBV4-3 to TRBJ2-3; no firm D call. This CDR3 comprises 13 residues. Per germline, CDR1 LGHNA and CDR2 YSLEER. V was pared by 4 bases and J by 2 bases, with 7 bases between. CDR3 in amino acids: CASSPADTDTQYF. As DNA, the CDR3 is TGCGCCAGCAGCCCGGCAGACACAGATACGCAGTATTTT.

This chain connects TRBV7-2 to TRBJ2-1; 9 bases map to TRBD2. Germline CDR1 is SGHTA and CDR2 is FQGNSA. V lost 2 bases and J lost 7; bases outside the gene matches: 9. CDR3 length: 16 amino acids. The DNA for the CDR3 is TGTGCCAGCAGCTTAATGAGCGGGAGCGGGGGGAATGAGCAGTTCTTC. Protein sequence: CASSLMSGSGGNEQFF.

This rearrangement joins TRBV20-1 to TRBJ2-7; 8 bases are a match to TRBD2. The CDR3 is made up of 13 amino acids. Unmatched junction bases numbered 8, after V lost 7 bases and J lost 3 bases. CDR1 is DFQATT, CDR2 SNEGSKA, per germline (reference sequence). The CDR3 DNA sequence: TGCAGTGTCCCGGGACTAGGGGGCTACGAGCAGTACTTC. Residues: CSVPGLGGYEQYF.

This clonotype was counted between two and nine times. CDR3 in amino acids: CASSLIGGSGELFF. The CDR3 nucleotides read TGTGCCAGCAGCTTAATTGGCGGGTCCGGGGAGCTGTTTTTT. The chain couples TRBV7-9 to TRBJ2-2, with a weak D call TRBD2 (5 bases). The CDR3 contains 14 residues. In germline, CDR1 is SEHNR, CDR2 FQNEAQ (reference sequence). V lost 2 bases to trimming and J lost 6 bases, with 10 bases between them.

This clonotype showed up just a few times. This sequence joins TRBV28 and TRBJ1-5; 8 bases are shared with TRBD1. J was trimmed by 1 base and V by 0 bases; bases with no gene match: 11. Germline CDR1 reads MDHEN; CDR2 reads SYDVKM. This CDR3 is built from 19 residues. CDR3 amino acids: CASSLWVTGEGYSNQPQHF. As DNA, the CDR3 is TGTGCCAGCAGTTTATGGGTGACAGGGGAGGGTTACAGCAATCAGCCCCAGCATTTT.

J is TRBJ2-7 and V is TRBV28; 7 positions match TRBD1. CDR3 length equals 14 residues. The germline V gene has CDR1 MDHEN and CDR2 SYDVKM. Trimming cost V 6 bases and J 3 bases; bases outside gene matches: 8. The CDR3 reads CASRVQGSLYEQYF. As DNA, the CDR3 is TGTGCCAGCAGGGTACAGGGGAGTCTCTACGAGCAGTACTTC.

In this sample, this clonotype turned up a few times. The chain uses TRBV7-9 and TRBJ2-5, with D possibly matching TRBD2 (7 bases). The CDR3 has 14 residues. Germline CDR1 and CDR2: SEHNR and FQNEAQ (reference sequence). V gave up 8 bases and J gave up 5 bases, with 18 bases separating them. The CDR3 DNA reads as TGTGCCAGCGAGGGGATGGGGGGGCTTGAGACCCAGTACTTC. Translating it yields CASEGMGGLETQYF. Variable domain in full (rest from reference TRBV7-9 and TRBJ2-5): DTGVSQNPRHKITKRGQNVTFRCDPISEHNRLYWYRQTLGQGPEFLTYFQNEAQLEKSRLLSDRFSAERPKGSFSTLEIQRTEQGDSAMYLCASEGMGGLETQYFGPGTRLLVL.

This clonotype was observed a few times. This chain connects TRBV4-1 to TRBJ2-7; 10 positions match TRBD1. Unmatched junction bases numbered 6, after V lost 1 base and J lost 3 bases. The CDR3 is made up of 16 amino acids. Germline V gene lookup returns CDR1 MGHRA and CDR2 YSYEKL. The CDR3 region has the DNA TGCGCCAGCAGCCAAGTACCGGGACAGGGGCTCTACGAGCAGTACTTC. Residues: CASSQVPGQGLYEQYF.

This clonotype was detected many times. The V call is TRBV12-3 or TRBV12-4, the J call TRBJ2-2; 7 nucleotides match TRBD1. This CDR3 region has 13 residues. Trimming at V came to 6 bases and at J to 6 bases, leaving 4 bases not matched to a gene. This CDR3 is CASSHRGSGELFF. CDR3 nucleotide sequence: TGTGCCAGCAGCCACAGGGGATCCGGGGAGCTGTTTTTT.

This clonotype was detected many times. This chain connects TRBV20-1 to TRBJ2-7; TRBD2 agrees at 7 bases. The CDR3 sequence is 15 residues long. The ends lost 1 base at V and 2 bases at J; junction bases unmatched: 8. CDR1 and CDR2 from the germline V gene are DFQATT and SNEGSKA (reference sequence). CDR3 residues: CSARASRLAPYEQYF. CDR3 in DNA: TGCAGTGCTAGAGCTTCTCGACTAGCTCCCTACGAGCAGTACTTC.

This clonotype has just a few counts. The chain employs TRBV6-2 or TRBV6-3 and TRBJ1-5, with 8 bases lining up with TRBD1. With V trimmed by 6 bases and J by 2 bases, 6 bases remained unmatched. Germline lookup yields CDR1 MNHEY and CDR2 SVGEGT. This CDR3 comprises 15 residues. CDR3 coding DNA: TGTGCCAGCAGCGACCGACAGGGGCGCAATCAGCCCCAGCATTTT. Translation gives CASSDRQGRNQPQHF.

This clonotype showed up just a few times. CDR3 region: CASSHASTSLGPGELFF. The CDR3 DNA sequence: TGCGCCAGCAGCCACGCCTCGACTAGCTTGGGCCCCGGGGAGCTGTTTTTT. The chain couples TRBV4-3 to TRBJ2-2, with TRBD2 identical over 7 bases. This CDR3 has 17 amino acids. The V gene's germline CDR1 is LGHNA and CDR2 YSLEER. The V gene end was trimmed by 3 bases and the J gene end by 6 bases; junction bases not matched to a gene: 13.

This clonotype has just a few counts. The V call is TRBV12-3 or TRBV12-4, the J call TRBJ1-5; no clear D gene. V lost 7 bases, J lost 2 bases, and 12 bases lay in between. The CDR3 length is 14 residues. The CDR3 loop is CASNPGARNQPQHF. CDR3 DNA sequence: TGTGCCAGCAACCCGGGAGCCCGCAATCAGCCCCAGCATTTT.